This T cell receptor beta chain was documented in a study of PD-1 blockade in classical Hodgkin lymphoma. Study-wide background: Nivolumab was given intravenously to patients at 3 mg/kg every 2 weeks. Whole-study findings and limits: Exclusion was applied to patients who started nivolumab under 1 year after ASCT. Patients newly diagnosed and complete responders had comparable baseline diversity.

Some clones are missing from TCRdb's copy, which holds only in-frame ones; the method was immunoSEQ multiplex PCR. In the table there are about 11,000 clones, 60% to 85% of which are singletons. Patients all relapsed after autologous stem cell transplantation, and there was variation in brentuximab vedotin exposure. Best responses fell into complete response, partial response or progressive disease. As to this clone: Its antigen remains unknown.

The CDR3 is 11 amino acids. Trimming at V came to 8 bases and at J to 3 bases, leaving 1 base not matched to a gene. CDR1 is ENHRY, CDR2 SYGVKD, per germline. The chain combines TRBV10-3 with TRBJ2-7; 7 positions match TRBD1. The receptor's source is a human donor with classical Hodgkin lymphoma. Material: peripheral blood mononuclear cells (PBMCs), obtained at baseline. As DNA, the CDR3 is TGTGCCATCCGGGACAGCTACGAGCAGTACTTC. Its translation: CAIRDSYEQYF.